The present T cell receptor (beta chain) was sequenced within a study of blood T cell repertoires in COVID-19. Study summary: Acute and convalescent COVID-19 specimens originated in the United States, Italy and Spain. From T cells, B-cell-depleted T cells, or PBMCs came the material, which was cDNA or gDNA.

Authors' processing steps: From reference gene primer amplification, estimates of nucleated cell counts were derived. Only in-frame clones appear in the TCRdb table, and some are missing; sequencing was by immunoSEQ multiplex PCR. Clonal size and the V and J genes are those of that table, whereas D and trimming came from the DNA. The table shows some 100,000 clones, with approximately 85% occurring only once. V dropped 6 bases and J dropped 3; count of bases not matched to a gene: 7. CDR1 is MDHEN, CDR2 SYDVKM, per germline. The CDR3 extends over 14 amino acids. This clone was seen a single time. The chain couples TRBV28 to TRBJ1-2; 7 nucleotides line up with TRBD1. The sample taken for sequencing was peripheral blood. The clonotype comes from a human donor in a cohort sampled during active COVID-19. CDR3: CASRSPRGDYGYTF. As DNA, the CDR3 is TGTGCCAGCAGATCTCCCAGGGGGGACTATGGCTACACCTTC.